This entry features one T cell receptor (beta chain) sequence. It has no known antigen specificity. No much larger clone is present one base from it, and per-base qualities are unavailable. This record belongs to a study of blood T cell repertoires in COVID-19 (dated by TCRdb to about 2020). Turning to the overall study: The collaborator samples originated in the United States, Italy and Spain and spanned the acute and convalescent phases of COVID-19. Deeply sampled blood TCRbeta repertoires from subjects exposed to, actively infected with, or recovered from COVID-19 were included in the dataset. A de-identified subject ID, COVID-19 status, age in years and sex were almost always included in the sample metadata. The repertoires were released in a freely available public database meant as a resource for research on the immune response to SARS-CoV-2. The samples were drawn from the first 160 participants of the ongoing ImmuneRACE study and from 1,254 subjects provided by 6 global collaborators. The prospective study material was composed of cDNA or gDNA derived from T cells, B-cell-depleted T cells, or PBMCs. Where available, HLA class I and class II types were obtained from metadata supplied by the sample provider rather than from assay-based typing.

Via the germline V gene (reference sequence), CDR1 is LNHDA and CDR2 SQIVND. Including cysteine and phenylalanine, the CDR3 has 16 amino acids. CDR3 DNA only is kept here, 48 bases in frame from base 1. V is cut by 7 bases and J by 4 bases, and the space between the germline ends is 20 bases. Points the paper makes about the study in general: The quantity of clinical and demographic metadata differed by source and by participant and was supplied without curation.

The immunoSEQ Assay, a bias-controlled multiplex PCR, was used to amplify TCRbeta CDR3 regions from genomic DNA. On the authors' methods: Within the assay, amplification of reference gene primers was used to estimate how many nucleated cells each sample contained. To quantify the absolute abundance of each unique TCRbeta CDR3 rearrangement, sequence reads were collapsed and filtered. Productive Simpson clonality was computed per sample as the square root of Simpson's diversity index over productive rearrangements. TCRdb's version of the immuneACCESS table is confined to in-frame rearrangements and falls short of the full clone set. An unresolved V gene accounts for under half of the shortfall where checked; the remainder is of unknown origin. V and J calls and clone size are those listed in that table; D and trimming were worked out from the DNA. The sample yields about 54,000 clones; roughly 84% were counted once. Of the sample, 4% to 5.5% is held by the ten largest clones.

Whole blood was collected in K2EDTA tubes by collaborating institutions according to the institutions' own protocols. For TCRbeta analysis, collaborator samples were shipped as frozen whole blood, as isolated PBMCs, or as DNA extracted from either sample type. Sequenced: peripheral blood. The TCR comes from a man aged 35 to 55 with active COVID-19. Rearrangement joined TRBV19 to TRBJ2-1; a tentative D match to TRBD2 spans 6 bases. CDR3 protein: CASMGREAGQYNEQFF. The DNA sequence is given as TGTGCCAGTATGGGACGGGAAGCGGGTCAGTACAATGAGCAGTTCTTC.